What follows describes a single T cell receptor (beta chain). Its antigen is as yet unknown. The CDR3 has 15 amino acids. The V end was cut by 4 bases, the J end by 0 bases, with 13 bases between. Germline V CDR1 and CDR2: SEHNR, FQNEAQ (reference sequence). This record belongs to a study of beta chain features in type 1 diabetes. Isolated RNA was reverse transcribed in full, so expressed TCRB transcripts were sequenced. The repertoire was sequenced with immunoSEQ multiplex PCR; TCRdb's copy has only in-frame clones and lacks some. The sample carries under 300,000 clones, 27% recorded once. Findings and caveats of the study: Within each of all four CD4+ subsets, Type 1 diabetes patients had TCRB CDR3s that were moderately but significantly shorter. With patients and controls alike, PCR might favor shorter templates to an equal degree.

The V and J genes are TRBV7-9 and TRBJ2-7; D is unclear. This sequence originates from a man aged 25-45 years in good health. The material sequenced was central memory CD4+ T cells from blood. The CDR3 here is CASSSAAISSYEQYF. The CDR3 DNA reads as TGTGCCAGCAGCTCCGCGGCTATCAGCTCCTACGAGCAGTACTTC.